The clone carrying this TCR beta chain was seen only a few times. Its antigen is as yet unknown. This entry comes from a study of T cell responses to AZD1222 COVID-19 vaccine. Findings and limits, study-wide: At baseline, just a handful of AZD1222 recipients tested seropositive.

The CDR3 extends over 14 amino acids. Per the germline V gene, CDR1 is MNHEY and CDR2 is SVGAGI. Unmatched junction bases numbered 5, after V lost 7 bases and J lost 5 bases. Produced via immunoSEQ multiplex PCR; TCRdb's table is partial and in-frame only. The sample lists roughly 110,000 clones, 75% to 90% seen once, with 5% to 5.5% in the top ten. The chain couples TRBV6-5 to TRBJ1-5, with 10 positions matching TRBD1. The source of this sequence is an adult in good health. Sequenced material: peripheral blood, taken on day 0 of AZD1222 vaccination. Here the CDR3 DNA reads TGTGCCAGCACCTCGACAGGGGGCTATCAGCCCCAGCATTTT. It yields the protein CASTSTGGYQPQHF.